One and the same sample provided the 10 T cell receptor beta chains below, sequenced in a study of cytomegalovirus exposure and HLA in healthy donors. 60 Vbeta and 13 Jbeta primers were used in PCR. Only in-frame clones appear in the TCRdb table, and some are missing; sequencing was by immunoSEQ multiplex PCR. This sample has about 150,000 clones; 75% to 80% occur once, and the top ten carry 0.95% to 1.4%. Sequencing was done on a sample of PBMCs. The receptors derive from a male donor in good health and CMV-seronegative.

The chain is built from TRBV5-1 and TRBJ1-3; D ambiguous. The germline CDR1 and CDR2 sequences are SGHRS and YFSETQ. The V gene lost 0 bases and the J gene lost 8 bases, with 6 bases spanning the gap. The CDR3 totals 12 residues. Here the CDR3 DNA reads TGCGCCAGCAGCTTGGATCGTGACACCATATATTTT. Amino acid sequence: CASSLDRDTIYF.

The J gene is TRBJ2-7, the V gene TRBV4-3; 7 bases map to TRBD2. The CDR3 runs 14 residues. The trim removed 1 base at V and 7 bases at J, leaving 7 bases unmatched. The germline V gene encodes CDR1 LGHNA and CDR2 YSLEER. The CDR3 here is CASSQGEFSGEQYF. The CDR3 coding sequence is TGCGCCAGCAGCCAAGGGGAGTTTAGCGGGGAGCAGTACTTC.

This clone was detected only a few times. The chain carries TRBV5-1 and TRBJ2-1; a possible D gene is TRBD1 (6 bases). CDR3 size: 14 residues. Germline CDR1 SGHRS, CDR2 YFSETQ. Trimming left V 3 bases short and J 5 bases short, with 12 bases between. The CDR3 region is CASSSGQYHNEQFF. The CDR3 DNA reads TGCGCCAGCAGCTCTGGACAGTATCACAATGAGCAGTTCTTC.

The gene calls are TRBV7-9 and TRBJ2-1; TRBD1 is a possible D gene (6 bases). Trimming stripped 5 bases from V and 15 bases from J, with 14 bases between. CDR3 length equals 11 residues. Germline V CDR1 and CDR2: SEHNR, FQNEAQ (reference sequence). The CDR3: CASSQTGETFF. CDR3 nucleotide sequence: TGTGCCAGCAGCCAGACAGGTGAGACGTTCTTC. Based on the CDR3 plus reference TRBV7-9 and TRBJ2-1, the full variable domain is DTGVSQNPRHKITKRGQNVTFRCDPISEHNRLYWYRQTLGQGPEFLTYFQNEAQLEKSRLLSDRFSAERPKGSFSTLEIQRTEQGDSAMYLCASSQTGETFFGPGTRLTVL.

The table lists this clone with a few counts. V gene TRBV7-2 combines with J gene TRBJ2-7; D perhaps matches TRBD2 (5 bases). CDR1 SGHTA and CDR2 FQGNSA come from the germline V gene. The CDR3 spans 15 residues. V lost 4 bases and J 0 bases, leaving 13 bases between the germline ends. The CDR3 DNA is TGTGCCAGCAGCTCCGGAGGCTCCAGCTCCTACGAGCAGTACTTC. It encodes CASSSGGSSSYEQYF.

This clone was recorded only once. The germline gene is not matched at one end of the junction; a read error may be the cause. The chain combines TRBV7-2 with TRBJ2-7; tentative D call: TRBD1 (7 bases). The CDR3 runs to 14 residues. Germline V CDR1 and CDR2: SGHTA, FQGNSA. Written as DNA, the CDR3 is TGTGCCGGCAGCGCGGGACAGCGTTCTTCCGAGCAGTACTTC. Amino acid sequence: CAGSAGQRSSEQYF.

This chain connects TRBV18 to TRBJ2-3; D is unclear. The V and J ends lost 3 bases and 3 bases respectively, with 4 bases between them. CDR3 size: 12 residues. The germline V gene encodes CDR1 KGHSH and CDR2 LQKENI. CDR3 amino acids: CASSPRTDTQYF. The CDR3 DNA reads TGTGCCAGCTCACCTCGGACAGATACGCAGTATTTT. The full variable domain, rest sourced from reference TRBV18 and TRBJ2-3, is NAGVMQNPRHLVRRRGQEARLRCSPMKGHSHVYWYRQLPEEGLKFMVYLQKENIIDESGMPKERFSAEFPKEGPSILRIQQVVRGDSAAYFCASSPRTDTQYFGPGTRLTVL.

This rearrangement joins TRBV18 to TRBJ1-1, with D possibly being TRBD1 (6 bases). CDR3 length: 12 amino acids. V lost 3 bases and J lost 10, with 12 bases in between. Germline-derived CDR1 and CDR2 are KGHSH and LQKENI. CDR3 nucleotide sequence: TGTGCCAGCTCACCCAACAGGGAAGGAGCTTTCTTT. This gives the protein CASSPNREGAFF.

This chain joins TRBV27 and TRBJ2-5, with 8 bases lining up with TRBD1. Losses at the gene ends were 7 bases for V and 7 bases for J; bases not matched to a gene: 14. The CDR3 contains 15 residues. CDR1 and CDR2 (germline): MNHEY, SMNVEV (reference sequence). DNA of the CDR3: TGTGCCAGCACCCCGGACAGGGAATTTAAAGGGACCCAGTACTTC. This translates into CASTPDREFKGTQYF.

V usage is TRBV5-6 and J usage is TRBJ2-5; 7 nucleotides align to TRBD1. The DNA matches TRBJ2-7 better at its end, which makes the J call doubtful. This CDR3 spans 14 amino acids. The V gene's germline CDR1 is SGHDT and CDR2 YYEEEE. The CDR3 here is CASSLGDSPYEQYF. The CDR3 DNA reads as TGTGCCAGCAGCTTAGGGGACAGCCCCTACGAGCAGTACTTC.